This T cell receptor beta chain appears in the sequencing data of a study of OX40 agonist ivuxolimab in advanced cancers. CDR3 length equals 14 residues. CDR1 and CDR2 from the germline V gene are LNHNV and YYDKDF (reference sequence). The V end was cut by 5 bases, the J end by 0 bases, with 10 bases between. This clone appeared once. Assay used: immunoSEQ multiplex PCR; TCRdb lists only in-frame clones, some missing. The table shows some 51,000 clones, with approximately 83% occurring only once. This clonotype was sampled from an adult with an advanced solid tumor such as melanoma, head and neck, liver or kidney cancer. The J gene is TRBJ1-1, the V gene TRBV15, with no clear D. Source: CD4+ or CD8+ T cells sorted from blood, taken in a trial of the OX40 agonist ivuxolimab. The CDR3 bases are TGTGCCACCAGCGACCCGGGGATGAACACTGAAGCTTTCTTT. Translation gives CATSDPGMNTEAFF. The entire variable domain, with the rest obtained from reference TRBV15 and TRBJ1-1, is as follows: DAMVIQNPRYQVTQFGKPVTLSCSQTLNHNVMYWYQQKSSQAPKLLFHYYDKDFNNEADTPDNFQSRRPNTSFCFLDIRSPGLGDTAMYLCATSDPGMNTEAFFGQGTRLTVV.